Below, 20 T cell receptor beta chains from the same sample are listed, as sequenced in a study of T cells after somatic rescue of genetic block. Sequencing was performed with immunoSEQ multiplex PCR; in TCRdb, only in-frame clones are kept and a portion is missing. The sample records some 67,000 clones, around 92% being singletons. Sequencing input: peripheral blood mononuclear cells (PBMCs). All receptors derive from a man between 35 and 55 years old.

The chain employs TRBV21-1 and TRBJ2-2. TRBV21-1 is a known pseudogene. This CDR3 comprises 19 residues. CDR3 region: CASSKGIDRRAGTTGELFF. The CDR3 DNA follows: TGTGCCAGCAGCAAAGGAATAGACCGTAGGGCAGGGACCACCGGGGAGCTGTTTTTT.

CDR3 sequence (DNA): TGTGCCAGCTCACCCCCCCCCGGGGGACGACCCTCCACAGATACGCAGTATTTT. Its translation: CASSPPPGGRPSTDTQYF. V is TRBV18 and J is TRBJ2-3, with TRBD2 as a possible D gene (6 bases). The CDR3 sequence is 18 residues long. V was pared by 3 bases and J by 2 bases, with 21 bases between. The germline V gene has CDR1 KGHSH and CDR2 LQKENI.

The chain is built from TRBV6-1 and TRBJ2-5, with D possibly TRBD1 on 6 matching bases. The length of the CDR3 is 14 residues. Trimming left V 0 bases short and J 4 bases short, with 9 bases between. In germline, CDR1 is MNHNS, CDR2 SASEGT. Here the CDR3 DNA reads TGTGCCAGCAGTGAAGCGGGGGCTTTAGAGACCCAGTACTTC. Protein: CASSEAGALETQYF.

CDR3 bases: TGTGCCAGCAGTTTGTCTGGTCAGGGACTAGCCAAAAACATTCAGTACTTC. Translation: CASSLSGQGLAKNIQYF. This chain links TRBV27 with TRBJ2-4; D perhaps matches TRBD2 (6 bases). CDR1 MNHEY and CDR2 SMNVEV come from the germline V gene (reference sequence). The CDR3 contains 17 residues. The V end lost 3 bases, the J end lost 0 bases, and 15 bases lay between the germline ends.

The gene calls are TRBV7-6 and TRBJ1-4; 10 bases fit TRBD1. The CDR3 has 14 residues. Germline assignment: CDR1 SGHVS and CDR2 FNYEAQ. J lost 5 bases, V lost 5 bases, and 2 bases had no gene match. In DNA form, the CDR3 reads TGTGCCAGCAGCGCGACAGGGGGCAATGAAAAACTGTTTTTT. Translation: CASSATGGNEKLFF.

The chain has TRBV6-4 and TRBJ1-5, with D perhaps TRBD1 (5 bases). Trimming took 2 bases from V and 5 from J, leaving 7 bases between them. CDR1 and CDR2 from the germline V gene are MRHNA and SNTAGT. The CDR3 has 13 residues. CDR3 sequence (DNA): TGTGCCAGCAGTGACGGGGGGGATCAGCCCCAGCATTTT. Translated, it gives CASSDGGDQPQHF.

The chain carries TRBV19 and TRBJ2-4; 8 bases fit TRBD2. The CDR3 covers 16 residues. Germline V gene data show CDR1 as LNHDA and CDR2 as SQIVND (reference sequence). V shed 5 bases and J 6 bases; nucleotides not matched to a gene: 12. DNA of the CDR3: TGTGCCAGTAGTTCCGGGACTAGAAGAGGAGGAAACATTCAGTACTTC. Encoded protein: CASSSGTRRGGNIQYF.

This clone has more than one count but fewer than ten. V gene TRBV10-3 combines with J gene TRBJ2-1; D is possibly TRBD2 (6 bases). CDR1 is ENHRY and CDR2 is SYGVKD in the germline V gene. V was clipped by 6 bases and J by 9 bases, with 15 bases between them. The CDR3 is 13 amino acids. CDR3 coding DNA: TGTGCCATCAGCTTCAGGGCCGGGGGTGAGCAGTTCTTC. As protein: CAISFRAGGEQFF.

The rearrangement links TRBV11-2 to TRBJ2-5; 7 bases map to TRBD1. The CDR3 is made up of 15 amino acids. The ends lost 5 bases at V and 2 bases at J; junction bases unmatched: 8. Per germline, CDR1 SGHAT and CDR2 FQNNGV. The CDR3 bases are TGTGCCAGCAGCCTGGGACAGTCCCTACAAGAGACCCAGTACTTC. It encodes CASSLGQSLQETQYF.

This rearrangement joins TRBV19 to TRBJ2-1, with 7 bases identical to TRBD1. This CDR3 has 13 residues. V was pared by 1 base and J by 10 bases, with 4 bases of the junction left unmatched. Germline V gene data show CDR1 as LNHDA and CDR2 as SQIVND (reference sequence). The CDR3 DNA is TGTGCCAGTAGTATAGGAGGGGGCAGGGAGCAGTTCTTC. Residues: CASSIGGGREQFF.

This clone was recorded once. The J gene is TRBJ1-2, the V gene TRBV9; TRBD1 agrees at 8 bases. V gave up 2 bases and J gave up 7 bases; unmatched junction bases: 7. The germline CDR1 and CDR2 sequences are SGDLS and YYNGEE. CDR3 length equals 14 residues. This CDR3 reads CASSVRDRSFGYTF. CDR3 sequence (DNA): TGTGCCAGCAGCGTCCGGGACAGGTCTTTTGGCTACACCTTC. Looking up the rest from reference TRBV9 and TRBJ1-2 gives the full variable domain: DSGVTQTPKHLITATGQRVTLRCSPRSGDLSVYWYQQSLDQGLQFLIQYYNGEERAKGNILERFSAQQFPDLHSELNLSSLELGDSALYFCASSVRDRSFGYTFGSGTRLTVV.

The rearrangement joins TRBV7-8 to TRBJ1-1, with D perhaps matching TRBD1 (5 bases). This CDR3 is 16 amino acids long. Germline lookup yields CDR1 SGHVS and CDR2 FQNEAQ. The ends were cut back, 1 base at V and 0 bases at J, with 12 bases in the middle. The CDR3 protein is CASSLGSRVLNTEAFF. The CDR3, as DNA: TGTGCCAGCAGCTTAGGGAGCAGGGTCCTGAACACTGAAGCTTTCTTT. The variable domain in full, completed from reference TRBV7-8 and TRBJ1-1, reads GAGVSQSPRYKVAKRGQDVALRCDPISGHVSLFWYQQALGQGPEFLTYFQNEAQLDKSGLPSDRFFAERPEGSVSTLKIQRTQQEDSAVYLCASSLGSRVLNTEAFFGQGTRLTVV.

The gene calls are TRBV18 and TRBJ2-1; 10 bases align to TRBD2. The CDR3 has 17 amino acids. Germline trimming cut 5 bases from V and 0 bases from J; bases unmatched to any gene: 7. Germline CDR1 is KGHSH and CDR2 is LQKENI. CDR3 loop: CASSTTSGDTSYNEQFF. The CDR3 nucleotides read TGTGCCAGCTCAACTACTAGCGGGGATACCTCCTACAATGAGCAGTTCTTC.

This sequence joins TRBV19 and TRBJ2-4; TRBD2 matches at 12 bases. This CDR3 has 15 amino acids. With 5 bases clipped from V and 7 bases from J, the junction kept 6 bases outside the gene matches. Germline values: CDR1 LNHDA, CDR2 SQIVND (reference sequence). CDR3 nucleotides: TGTGCCAGTAGTCCAAGGACTAGCGGGACTAACATTCAGTACTTC. This translates into CASSPRTSGTNIQYF.

The count of this clone is one. The V and J genes are TRBV19 and TRBJ1-5; 7 bases match TRBD1. The V segment lost 7 bases and the J segment 6 bases; nucleotides outside the gene matches: 12. Germline values: CDR1 LNHDA, CDR2 SQIVND (reference sequence). The CDR3 covers 15 residues. CDR3 nucleotide sequence: TGTGCCAGTACCCAACCTCCCGCAGGGGGTCAGCCCCAGCATTTT. This codes for CASTQPPAGGQPQHF.

The chain uses TRBV12-5 and TRBJ1-1; D unresolved. Trimming removed 6 bases from V and 1 base from J, with 9 bases in between. Looked up from germline, CDR1 is LGHNT and CDR2 is FRNRAP. The CDR3 has 13 amino acids. The CDR3 region is CASGPGRNTEAFF. The CDR3 nucleotides read TGTGCTAGTGGACCTGGGAGGAACACTGAAGCTTTCTTT. Drawing the rest from reference TRBV12-5 and TRBJ1-1, the complete variable domain is DARVTQTPRHKVTEMGQEVTMRCQPILGHNTVFWYRQTMMQGLELLAYFRNRAPLDDSGMPKDRFSAEMPDATLATLKIQPSEPRDSAVYFCASGPGRNTEAFFGQGTRLTVV.

The CDR3 nucleotides are TGTGCCAGTAGTATAGGCGGCCGGCGGGAGCAGTTCTTC. This gives the protein CASSIGGRREQFF. The V call is TRBV19, the J call TRBJ2-1; D unclear. The CDR3 has 13 amino acids. V was shortened by 1 base and J by 10 bases, with 11 bases between the two germline ends. Per the germline V gene, CDR1 is LNHDA and CDR2 is SQIVND (reference sequence). Full variable domain (outside the CDR3, taken from reference TRBV19 and TRBJ2-1): DGGITQSPKYLFRKEGQNVTLSCEQNLNHDAMYWYRQDPGQGLRLIYYSQIVNDFQKGDIAEGYSVSREKKESFPLTVTSAQKNPTAFYLCASSIGGRREQFFGPGTRLTVL.

V is TRBV10-3 and J is TRBJ2-7, with 11 positions matching TRBD1. The length of the CDR3 is 15 residues. After removal of 6 bases from V and 5 bases from J, the junction contained 9 bases not matched to a gene. Germline V lookup: CDR1 ENHRY, CDR2 SYGVKD. CDR3 DNA sequence: TGTGCCATCAGGGAACCCGGGACAGGGGGTAACGAGCAGTACTTC. Protein: CAIREPGTGGNEQYF.

The CDR3 DNA sequence: TGCGCCAGCAGCTTAGGACAGGGACGAGTGGAAGCTTTCTTT. Translated, it gives CASSLGQGRVEAFF. The chain employs TRBV5-1 and TRBJ1-1; 8 bases line up with TRBD1. The length of the CDR3 is 14 residues. The V and J ends lost 2 bases and 8 bases, in that order; junction bases with no gene match: 8. Germline CDR1 is SGHRS and CDR2 is YFSETQ.

CDR3 residues: CASSPQQGIWANVLTF. As DNA, the CDR3 is TGTGCCAGCAGCCCGCAACAGGGAATCTGGGCCAACGTCCTGACTTTC. This chain joins TRBV21-1 and TRBJ2-6; the DNA was not compared with TRBD1, the D call given in the table. TRBV21-1 is marked as a pseudogene. This CDR3 region has 16 residues.